These T cell receptor beta chains were read from a single sample in a study of T cell responses to AZD1222 COVID-19 vaccine. Sequencing was performed with immunoSEQ multiplex PCR; in TCRdb, only in-frame clones are kept and a portion is missing. Among fewer than 65,000 clones listed, about 80% were seen once. The starting material was peripheral blood, obtained on day 0 of AZD1222 vaccination. The receptors here all came from an adult in good health. The CDR3 runs from the conserved cysteine through the conserved F or W. Fields, in order: CDR3 length, V gene, clone size, D gene, J gene, CDR3 protein, CDR3 DNA. A D gene is named only where the DNA matches it firmly. Not all rows give a size; the values are once, few, many and, for expanded clones, a class.

17,TRBV11-2,once,NA,TRBJ1-3,CASSLGLRGRAGNTIYF,TGTGCCAGCAGCTTAGGCCTCCGTGGTCGTGCTGGAAACACCATATATTTT
15,TRBV2,NA,TRBD1,TRBJ1-1,CASRHRGLENTEAFF,TGTGCCAGCAGGCACAGGGGGTTGGAGAACACTGAAGCTTTCTTT
15,TRBV25-1,NA,NA,TRBJ1-2,CASSEGGARGYGYTF,TGTGCCAGCAGTGAGGGGGGGGCGCGTGGCTATGGCTACACCTTC
14,TRBV6-6,NA,NA,TRBJ1-5,CATHPRGNNQPQHF,TGTGCCACCCACCCCCGGGGCAACAATCAGCCCCAGCATTTT
15,TRBV7-3,NA,NA,TRBJ1-1,CASSFGGTLNTEAFF,TGTGCCAGCAGCTTTGGGGGGACACTTAACACTGAAGCTTTCTTT
13,TRBV6-5,NA,TRBD1,TRBJ2-7,CASSLGRGLEQYF,TGTGCCAGCAGCCTCGGTAGGGGGCTCGAGCAGTACTTC
17,TRBV28,NA,NA,TRBJ2-3,CASRPIRTAGVSRAQYF,TGTGCCAGCAGACCCATTCGGACTGCGGGCGTGTCACGTGCGCAGTATTTT
16,TRBV18,NA,NA,TRBJ1-1,CASSPQGLPMNTEAFF,TGTGCCAGCTCACCACAGGGACTGCCCATGAACACTGAAGCTTTCTTT
16,TRBV25-1,NA,NA,TRBJ1-3,CASSEYTRSSGNTIYF,TGTGCCAGCAGTGAATATACCCGGAGCTCTGGAAACACCATATATTTT
15,TRBV7-2,NA,TRBD1,TRBJ1-2,CASSFYGDREDGYTF,TGTGCCAGCAGCTTTTACGGGGACAGGGAAGATGGCTACACCTTC
17,TRBV18,NA,NA,TRBJ1-5,CASSPPRSVGGNQPQHF,TGTGCCAGCTCACCACCCCGGAGTGTGGGTGGCAATCAGCCCCAGCATTTT
15,TRBV21-1,NA,NA,TRBJ2-3,CASSDGGPFTDTQYF,TGTGCCAGCTCTGACGGGGGGCCCTTTACAGATACGCAGTATTTT
13,TRBV7-2,NA,NA,TRBJ2-7,CASSRGQNYEQYF,TGTGCCAGCAGCAGAGGACAAAACTACGAGCAGTACTTC
16,TRBV5-6,NA,NA,TRBJ2-6,CASSPEGHSGANVLTF,TGTGCCAGCAGCCCCGAGGGTCACTCTGGGGCCAACGTCCTGACTTTC
15,TRBV18,NA,TRBD1,TRBJ2-1,CASSPRTGAYNEQFF,TGTGCCAGCTCACCCCGGACAGGGGCTTACAATGAGCAGTTCTTC
14,TRBV11-2,NA,NA,TRBJ1-5,CASSLGQLNQPQHF,TGTGCCAGCAGCTTAGGGCAGCTAAATCAGCCCCAGCATTTT
17,TRBV5-1,NA,TRBD2,TRBJ2-7,CASSLIGGRTSGYEQYF,TGCGCCAGCAGCTTGATAGGTGGCAGGACTAGCGGTTACGAGCAGTACTTC
15,TRBV9,NA,TRBD2,TRBJ2-1,CASSAERGSYNEQFF,TGTGCCAGCAGCGCAGAGCGGGGGTCCTACAATGAGCAGTTCTTC
15,TRBV7-2,NA,NA,TRBJ1-1,CASSLDGQVITEAFF,TGTGCCAGCAGCTTAGATGGTCAGGTTATCACTGAAGCTTTCTTT
14,TRBV28,once,NA,TRBJ2-1,CASSPPRLYNEQFF,TGTGCCAGCAGTCCCCCCCGGCTGTACAATGAGCAGTTCTTC
15,TRBV5-1,NA,NA,TRBJ1-4,CASSLGAADPRELFF,TGCGCCAGCAGCTTGGGGGCGGCAGACCCCCGTGAACTGTTTTTT
15,TRBV11-2,NA,TRBD2,TRBJ2-1,CASSSRLAGYNEQFF,TGTGCCAGCAGCTCCCGACTAGCGGGCTACAATGAGCAGTTCTTC
15,TRBV5-6,NA,TRBD2,TRBJ2-7,CASSPGTSRSSEQYF,TGTGCCAGCAGCCCCGGGACTAGCCGCTCTAGCGAGCAGTACTTC